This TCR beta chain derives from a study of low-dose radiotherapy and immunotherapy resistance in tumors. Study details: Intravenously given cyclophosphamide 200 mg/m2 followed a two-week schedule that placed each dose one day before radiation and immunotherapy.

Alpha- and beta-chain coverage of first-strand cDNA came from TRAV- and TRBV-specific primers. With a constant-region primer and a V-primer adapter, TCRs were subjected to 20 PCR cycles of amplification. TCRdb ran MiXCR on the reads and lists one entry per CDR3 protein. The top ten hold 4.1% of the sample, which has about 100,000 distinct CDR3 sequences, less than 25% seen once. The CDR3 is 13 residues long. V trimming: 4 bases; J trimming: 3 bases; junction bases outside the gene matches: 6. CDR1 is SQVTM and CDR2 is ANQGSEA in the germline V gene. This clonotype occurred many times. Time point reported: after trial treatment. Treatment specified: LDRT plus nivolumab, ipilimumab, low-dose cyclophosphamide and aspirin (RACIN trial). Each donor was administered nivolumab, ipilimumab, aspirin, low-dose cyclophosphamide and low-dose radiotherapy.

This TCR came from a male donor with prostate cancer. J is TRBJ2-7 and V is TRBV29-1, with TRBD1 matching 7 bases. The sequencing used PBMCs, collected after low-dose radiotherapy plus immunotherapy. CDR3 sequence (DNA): TGCAGCGTTGGGTTTGGACAGGTCTACGAGCAGTACTTC. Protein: CSVGFGQVYEQYF.